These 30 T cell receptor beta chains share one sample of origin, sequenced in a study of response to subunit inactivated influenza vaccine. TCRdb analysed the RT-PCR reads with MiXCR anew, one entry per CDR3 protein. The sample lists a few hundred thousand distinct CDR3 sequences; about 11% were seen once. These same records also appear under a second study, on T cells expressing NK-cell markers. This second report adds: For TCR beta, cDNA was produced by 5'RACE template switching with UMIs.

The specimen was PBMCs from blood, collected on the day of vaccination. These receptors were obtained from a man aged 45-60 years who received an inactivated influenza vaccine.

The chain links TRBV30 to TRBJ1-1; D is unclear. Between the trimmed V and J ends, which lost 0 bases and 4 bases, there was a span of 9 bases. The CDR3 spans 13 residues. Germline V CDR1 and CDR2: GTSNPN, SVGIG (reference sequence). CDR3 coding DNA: TGTGCCTGGAGTGTATTGGACGGCACTGAAGCTTTCTTT. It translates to CAWSVLDGTEAFF.

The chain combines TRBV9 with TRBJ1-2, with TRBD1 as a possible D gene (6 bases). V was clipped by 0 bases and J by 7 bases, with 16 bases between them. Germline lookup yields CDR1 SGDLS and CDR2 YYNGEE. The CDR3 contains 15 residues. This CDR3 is CASSVARAGASGYTF. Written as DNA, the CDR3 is TGTGCCAGCAGCGTAGCTAGAGCAGGGGCTAGTGGCTACACCTTC.

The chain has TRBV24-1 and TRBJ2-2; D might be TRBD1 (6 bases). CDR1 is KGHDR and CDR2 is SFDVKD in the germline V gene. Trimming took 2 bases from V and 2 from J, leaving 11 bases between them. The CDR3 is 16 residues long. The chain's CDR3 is CATSDSSRGNTGELFF. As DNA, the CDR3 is TGTGCCACCAGTGATTCGAGCAGGGGAAACACCGGGGAGCTGTTTTTT.

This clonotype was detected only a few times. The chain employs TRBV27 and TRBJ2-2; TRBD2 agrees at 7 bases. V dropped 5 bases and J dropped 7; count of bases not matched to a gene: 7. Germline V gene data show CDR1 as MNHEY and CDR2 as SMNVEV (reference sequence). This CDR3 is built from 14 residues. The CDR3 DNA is TGTGCCAGCAGTACAAGGGAGGGGAACGGGGAGCTGTTTTTT. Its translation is CASSTREGNGELFF.

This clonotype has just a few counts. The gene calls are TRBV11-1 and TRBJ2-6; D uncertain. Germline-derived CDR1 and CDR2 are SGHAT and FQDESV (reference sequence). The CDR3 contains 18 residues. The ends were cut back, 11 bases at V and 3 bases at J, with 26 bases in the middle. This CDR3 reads CAVPSLSHLPSGANVLTF. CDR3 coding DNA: TGTGCCGTACCTAGTTTATCGCATTTGCCTAGTGGGGCCAACGTCCTGACTTTC.

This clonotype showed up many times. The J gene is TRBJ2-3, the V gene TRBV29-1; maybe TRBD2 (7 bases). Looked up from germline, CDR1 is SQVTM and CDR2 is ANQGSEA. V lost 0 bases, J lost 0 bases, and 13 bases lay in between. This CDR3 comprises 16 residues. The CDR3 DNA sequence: TGCAGCGTTGAAGATCGGGCGGGGGCCAGCACAGATACGCAGTATTTT. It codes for CSVEDRAGASTDTQYF.

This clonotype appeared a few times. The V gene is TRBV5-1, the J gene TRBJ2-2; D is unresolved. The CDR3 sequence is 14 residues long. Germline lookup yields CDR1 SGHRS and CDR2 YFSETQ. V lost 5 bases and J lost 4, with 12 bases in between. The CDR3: CASSENRGTGELFF. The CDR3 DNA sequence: TGCGCCAGCAGTGAGAACCGTGGCACCGGGGAGCTGTTTTTT.

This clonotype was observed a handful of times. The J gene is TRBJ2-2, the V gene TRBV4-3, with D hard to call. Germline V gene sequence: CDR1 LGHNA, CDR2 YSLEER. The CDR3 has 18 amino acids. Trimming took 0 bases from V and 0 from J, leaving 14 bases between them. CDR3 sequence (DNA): TGCGCCAGCAGCCAAGATTTGAGGAAACGGGCGAACACCGGGGAGCTGTTTTTT. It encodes CASSQDLRKRANTGELFF.

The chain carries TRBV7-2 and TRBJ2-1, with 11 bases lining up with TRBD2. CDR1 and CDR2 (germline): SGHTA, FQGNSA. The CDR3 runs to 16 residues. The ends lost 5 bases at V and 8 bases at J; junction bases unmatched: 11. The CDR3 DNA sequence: TGTGCCAGCAGCCGGGGGTTTAGCGGGAGGGCCGATGAGCAGTTCTTC. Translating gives CASSRGFSGRADEQFF.

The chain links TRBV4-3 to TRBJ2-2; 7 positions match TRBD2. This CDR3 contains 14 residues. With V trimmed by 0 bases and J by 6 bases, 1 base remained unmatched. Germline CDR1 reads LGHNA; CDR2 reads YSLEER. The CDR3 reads CASSQELAPGELFF. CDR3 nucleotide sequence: TGCGCCAGCAGCCAAGAACTAGCGCCCGGGGAGCTGTTTTTT.

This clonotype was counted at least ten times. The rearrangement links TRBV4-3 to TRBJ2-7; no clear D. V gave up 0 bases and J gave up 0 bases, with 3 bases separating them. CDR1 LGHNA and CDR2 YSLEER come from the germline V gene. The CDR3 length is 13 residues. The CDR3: CASSQDSSYEQYF. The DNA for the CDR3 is TGCGCCAGCAGCCAAGACTCCTCCTACGAGCAGTACTTC.

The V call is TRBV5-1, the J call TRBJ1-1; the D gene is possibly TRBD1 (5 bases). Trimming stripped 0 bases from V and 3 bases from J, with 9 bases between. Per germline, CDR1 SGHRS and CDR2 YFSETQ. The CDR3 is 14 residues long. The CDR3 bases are TGCGCCAGCAGCTTGGGGGGACCGGACACTGAAGCTTTCTTT. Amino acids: CASSLGGPDTEAFF.

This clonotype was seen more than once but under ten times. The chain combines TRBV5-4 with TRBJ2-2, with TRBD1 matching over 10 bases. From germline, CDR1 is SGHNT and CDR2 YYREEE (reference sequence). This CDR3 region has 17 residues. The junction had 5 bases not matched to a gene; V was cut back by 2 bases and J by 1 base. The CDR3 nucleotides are TGTGCCAGCAGCTTCCGGACAGGGGGTTTGAACACCGGGGAGCTGTTTTTT. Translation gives CASSFRTGGLNTGELFF.

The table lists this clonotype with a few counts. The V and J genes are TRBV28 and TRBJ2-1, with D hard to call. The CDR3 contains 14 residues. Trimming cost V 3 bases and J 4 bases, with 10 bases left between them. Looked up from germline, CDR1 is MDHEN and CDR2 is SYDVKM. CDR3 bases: TGTGCCAGCAGTTTCTTACAGTTTTACAATGAGCAGTTCTTC. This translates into CASSFLQFYNEQFF.

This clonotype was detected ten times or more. Here the CDR3 DNA reads TGCAGCGTTGACAGGGAGAACACCGGGGAGCTGTTTTTT. Translated: CSVDRENTGELFF. The rearrangement links TRBV29-1 to TRBJ2-2; D possibly corresponds to TRBD1 (5 bases). The germline V and J ends were trimmed by 3 bases and 1 base, with 6 bases remaining between them. CDR3 size: 13 residues. The germline V gene encodes CDR1 SQVTM and CDR2 ANQGSEA.

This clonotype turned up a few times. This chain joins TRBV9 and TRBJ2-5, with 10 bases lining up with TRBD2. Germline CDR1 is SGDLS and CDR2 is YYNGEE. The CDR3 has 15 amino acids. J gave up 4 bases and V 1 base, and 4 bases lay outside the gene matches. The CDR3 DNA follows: TGTGCCAGCAGCGTATCTAGCGGGGGAGGAGAGACCCAGTACTTC. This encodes CASSVSSGGGETQYF.

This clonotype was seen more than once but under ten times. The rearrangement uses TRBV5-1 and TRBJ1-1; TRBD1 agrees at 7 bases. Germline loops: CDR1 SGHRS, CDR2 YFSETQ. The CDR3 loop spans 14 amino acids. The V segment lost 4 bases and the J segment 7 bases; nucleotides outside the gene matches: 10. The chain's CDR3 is CASSPNRGEGEAFF. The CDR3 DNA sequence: TGCGCCAGCAGCCCAAACAGGGGAGAGGGTGAAGCTTTCTTT.

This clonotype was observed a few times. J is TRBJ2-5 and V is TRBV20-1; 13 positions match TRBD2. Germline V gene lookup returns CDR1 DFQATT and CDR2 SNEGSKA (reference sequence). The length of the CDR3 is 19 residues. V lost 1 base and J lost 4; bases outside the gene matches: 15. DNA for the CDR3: TGCAGTGCTAGAGCACCGGGACTAGCGGGGTTGGGGGCAAGAGAGACCCAGTACTTC. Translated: CSARAPGLAGLGARETQYF.

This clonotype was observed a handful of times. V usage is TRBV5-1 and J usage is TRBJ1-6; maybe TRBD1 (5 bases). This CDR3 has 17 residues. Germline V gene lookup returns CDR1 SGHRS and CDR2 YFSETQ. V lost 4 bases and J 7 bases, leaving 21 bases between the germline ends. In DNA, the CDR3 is TGCGCCAGCAGCCCGGGGGAGGGGCAACGAAGGAATTCACCCCTCCACTTT. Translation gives CASSPGEGQRRNSPLHF.

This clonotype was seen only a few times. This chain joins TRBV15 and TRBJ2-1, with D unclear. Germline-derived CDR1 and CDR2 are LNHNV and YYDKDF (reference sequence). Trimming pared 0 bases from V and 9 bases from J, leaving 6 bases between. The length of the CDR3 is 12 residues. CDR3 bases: TGTGCCACCAGCAGAGATCGTAGTGAGCAGTTCTTC. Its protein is CATSRDRSEQFF.

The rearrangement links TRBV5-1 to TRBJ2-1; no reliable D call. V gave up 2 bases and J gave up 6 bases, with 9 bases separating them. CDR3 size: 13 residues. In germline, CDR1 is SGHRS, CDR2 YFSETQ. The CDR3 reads CASSFGDANEQFF. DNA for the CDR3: TGCGCCAGCAGCTTTGGCGACGCCAATGAGCAGTTCTTC.

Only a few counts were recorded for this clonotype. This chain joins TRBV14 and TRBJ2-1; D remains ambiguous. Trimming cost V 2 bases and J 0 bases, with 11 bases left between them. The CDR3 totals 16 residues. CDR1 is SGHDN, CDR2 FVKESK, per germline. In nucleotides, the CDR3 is TGTGCCAGCAGCCAATTCCTATTAACCTCCTACAATGAGCAGTTCTTC. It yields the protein CASSQFLLTSYNEQFF.

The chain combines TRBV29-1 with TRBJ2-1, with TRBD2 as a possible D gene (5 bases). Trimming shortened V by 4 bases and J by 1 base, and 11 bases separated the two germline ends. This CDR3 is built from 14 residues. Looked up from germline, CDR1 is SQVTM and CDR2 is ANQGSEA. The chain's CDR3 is CSVVVGASYNEQFF. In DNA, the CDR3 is TGCAGCGTTGTGGTGGGAGCATCCTACAATGAGCAGTTCTTC.

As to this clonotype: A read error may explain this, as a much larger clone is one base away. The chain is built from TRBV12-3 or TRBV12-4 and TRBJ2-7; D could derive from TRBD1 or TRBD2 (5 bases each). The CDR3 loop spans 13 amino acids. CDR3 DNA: TGTGCCAGCAGTCGGGACCGACTCTACGGGCAGTACTTC. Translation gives CASSRDRLYGQYF.

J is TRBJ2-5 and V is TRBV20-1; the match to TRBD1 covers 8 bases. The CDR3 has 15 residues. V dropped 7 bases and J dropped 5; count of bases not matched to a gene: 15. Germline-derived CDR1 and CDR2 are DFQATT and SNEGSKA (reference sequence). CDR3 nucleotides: TGCAGTGGTGGGGTTCGACAGGGGCGGATGGAGACCCAGTACTTC. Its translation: CSGGVRQGRMETQYF.

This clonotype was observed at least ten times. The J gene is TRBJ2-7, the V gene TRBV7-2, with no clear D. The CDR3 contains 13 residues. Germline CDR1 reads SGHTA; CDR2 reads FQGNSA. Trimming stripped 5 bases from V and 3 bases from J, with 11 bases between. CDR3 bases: TGTGCCAGCAGCCCCGACCCCTTCTACGAGCAGTACTTC. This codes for CASSPDPFYEQYF. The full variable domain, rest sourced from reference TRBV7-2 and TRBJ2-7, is GAGVSQSPSNKVTEKGKDVELRCDPISGHTALYWYRQSLGQGLEFLIYFQGNSAPDKSGLPSDRFSAERTGGSVSTLTIQRTQQEDSAVYLCASSPDPFYEQYFGPGTRLTVT.

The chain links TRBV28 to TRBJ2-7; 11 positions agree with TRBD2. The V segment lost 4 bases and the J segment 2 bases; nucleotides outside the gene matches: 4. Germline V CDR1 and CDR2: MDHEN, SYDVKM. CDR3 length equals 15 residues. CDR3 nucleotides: TGTGCCAGCAGTTCCGGGACTAGCGGACCCTACGAGCAGTACTTC. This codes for CASSSGTSGPYEQYF.

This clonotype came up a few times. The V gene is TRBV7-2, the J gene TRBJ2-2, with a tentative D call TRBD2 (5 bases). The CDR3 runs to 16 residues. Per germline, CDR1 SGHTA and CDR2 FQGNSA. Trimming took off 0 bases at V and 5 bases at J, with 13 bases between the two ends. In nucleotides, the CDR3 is TGTGCCAGCAGCTTAGCTCTGCGGGTCGGTACCGGGGAGCTGTTTTTT. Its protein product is CASSLALRVGTGELFF.

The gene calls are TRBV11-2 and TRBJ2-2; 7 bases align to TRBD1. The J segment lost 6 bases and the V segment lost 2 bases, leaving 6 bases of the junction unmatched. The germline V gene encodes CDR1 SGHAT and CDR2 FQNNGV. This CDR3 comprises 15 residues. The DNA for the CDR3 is TGTGCCAGCAGCTTAATACAGGGGTACGCCGGGGAGCTGTTTTTT. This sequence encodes CASSLIQGYAGELFF.

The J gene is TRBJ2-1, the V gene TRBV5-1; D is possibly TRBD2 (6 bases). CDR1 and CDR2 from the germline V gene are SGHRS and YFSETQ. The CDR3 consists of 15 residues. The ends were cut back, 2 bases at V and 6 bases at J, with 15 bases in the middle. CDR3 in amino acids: CASSLGLISGNEQFF. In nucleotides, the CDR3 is TGCGCCAGCAGCTTAGGACTAATCTCAGGCAATGAGCAGTTCTTC.